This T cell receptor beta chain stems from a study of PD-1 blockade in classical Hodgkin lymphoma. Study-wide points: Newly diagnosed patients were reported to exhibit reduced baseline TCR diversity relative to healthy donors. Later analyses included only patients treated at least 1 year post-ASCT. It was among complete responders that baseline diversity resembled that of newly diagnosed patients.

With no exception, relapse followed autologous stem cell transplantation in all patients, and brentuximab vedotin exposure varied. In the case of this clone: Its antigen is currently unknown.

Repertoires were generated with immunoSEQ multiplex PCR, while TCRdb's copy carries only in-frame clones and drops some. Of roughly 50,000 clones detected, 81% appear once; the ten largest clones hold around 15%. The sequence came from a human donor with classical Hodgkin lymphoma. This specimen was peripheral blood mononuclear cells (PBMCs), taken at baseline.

The CDR3 region has the DNA TGCGCCAGCAGTGAGTCGACTCAGAGCGGGGGTAACACAGATACGCAGTATTTT. This translates into CASSESTQSGGNTDTQYF. The J gene is TRBJ2-3, the V gene TRBV10-2, with 8 bases identical to TRBD2. The V and J ends lost 0 bases and 2 bases, in that order; junction bases with no gene match: 10. The CDR3 runs to 18 residues. Germline V lookup: CDR1 WSHSY, CDR2 SAAADI.